The 5 T cell receptor beta chains reported below all come from one sample, sequenced in a study of T cells in women clearing cervical HPV infection. Clones were sequenced by immunoSEQ multiplex PCR, and TCRdb holds only the in-frame ones, with some missing. The repertoire shows tens of thousands of clones; the top ten hold approximately 4.2%. Sequencing was done on a sample of blood buffy coat. The receptors originated from a woman between 18 and 75 years old with a cervical HPV16 infection that either progressed to CIN3+ or cleared (not recorded which).

Points on this clone: The sequenced fragment ends 3 residues before the CDR3 boundary, so the rest is inferred from the germline J gene. The chain carries TRBV6-1 and TRBJ2-2; TRBD2 agrees at 12 bases. Unmatched junction bases numbered 1, after V lost 2 bases and J lost 6 bases. The CDR3 is made up of 15 amino acids. The germline CDR1 and CDR2 sequences are MNHNS and SASEGT. CDR3 DNA (partial): TGTGCCAGCAGTGAACTAGCGGGGGGGCCCGGGGAG. Translation gives CASSELAGGPGE. In full, the CDR3 is CASSELAGGPGELFF.

Concerning this clone itself: Read coverage stops 3 residues before the CDR3 terminus; the germline J gene supplies the remainder. The chain couples TRBV10-3 to TRBJ1-6; 7 nucleotides align to TRBD1. The J segment lost 2 bases and the V segment lost 4 bases, leaving 2 bases of the junction unmatched. Germline V gene lookup returns CDR1 ENHRY and CDR2 SYGVKD. The CDR3 is 15 residues long. The CDR3 here is CAISGDSTYNSPLHF. The CDR3 bases that were read are TGTGCCATCAGTGGGGACAGCACCTATAATTCACCC.

As regards this clone: The sequenced fragment ends 3 residues before the CDR3 boundary, so the rest is inferred from the germline J gene. The chain is built from TRBV19 and TRBJ1-1; TRBD1 aligns across 7 bases. Losses at the gene ends were 5 bases for V and 0 bases for J; bases not matched to a gene: 6. Germline V lookup: CDR1 LNHDA, CDR2 SQIVND (reference sequence). There are 15 residues in the CDR3. Here the CDR3 reads CASSSEGAMNTEAFF. CDR3 DNA (partial): TGTGCCAGTAGTTCTGAGGGGGCCATGAACACTGAA.

With regard to this clone: Read sequence stops 3 residues before the CDR3 end, and the germline J gene provides the missing end. This chain connects TRBV7-2 to TRBJ1-4; D might be TRBD1 (6 bases). V was pared by 8 bases and J by 6 bases, with 13 bases between. The V gene's germline CDR1 is SGHTA and CDR2 FQGNSA. The CDR3 spans 13 residues. The sequenced CDR3 bases are TGTGCCAGCCAGCGGGGGGCCGATGAAAAA. Residues: CASQRGADEK. The CDR3 in full is CASQRGADEKLFF.

Note on this clone: The DNA ends 3 residues before the CDR3 does, and the rest of the CDR3 is filled in from the germline J gene. The chain couples TRBV10-2 to TRBJ1-5; D might be TRBD1 (5 bases). V was pared by 2 bases and J by 4 bases, with 9 bases between. CDR1 is WSHSY and CDR2 is SAAADI in the germline V gene. There are 14 residues in the CDR3. CDR3 protein: CASSEQGTNQPQHF. CDR3 DNA (partial): TGCGCCAGCAGTGAGCAGGGAACTAATCAGCCC.